A single sample gave rise to the 15 T cell receptor beta chains below, sequenced in a study of OX40 agonist ivuxolimab in advanced cancers. Profiled with immunoSEQ multiplex PCR; TCRdb holds only in-frame clones, not every one. Here the sample spans tens of thousands of clones, roughly 84% being singletons. This material consisted of CD4+ or CD8+ T cells sorted from blood, taken in a trial of the OX40 agonist ivuxolimab. These receptors all stem from an adult with an advanced solid tumor such as melanoma, head and neck, liver or kidney cancer.

The chain employs TRBV7-9 and TRBJ2-3; either TRBD1 or TRBD2 may supply D (5 bases each). The CDR3 consists of 16 residues. Between the trimmed V and J ends, which lost 5 bases and 0 bases, there was a span of 15 bases. Per germline, CDR1 SEHNR and CDR2 FQNEAQ (reference sequence). The CDR3 DNA sequence: TGTGCCAGCAGCCCCTGGGGACGATCTAGCACAGATACGCAGTATTTT. Amino acids: CASSPWGRSSTDTQYF.

The rearrangement links TRBV6-6 to TRBJ2-7; either TRBD1 or TRBD2 may supply D (6 bases each). The CDR3 has 13 amino acids. Trimming took 10 bases from V and 3 from J, leaving 16 bases between them. The germline V gene encodes CDR1 MNHNY and CDR2 SVGAGI (reference sequence). Here the CDR3 reads CAIRGGTHYEQYF. The CDR3 DNA reads TGTGCCATTCGAGGGGGGACTCACTACGAGCAGTACTTC.

The rearrangement joins TRBV6-5 to TRBJ1-6, with D hard to call. In germline, CDR1 is MNHEY, CDR2 SVGAGI. The CDR3 runs to 14 residues. V was shortened by 5 bases and J by 2 bases, with 7 bases between the two germline ends. This CDR3 is CASSRSPYNSPLHF. Here the CDR3 DNA reads TGTGCCAGCAGTCGATCTCCCTATAATTCACCCCTCCACTTT.

The rearrangement uses TRBV28 and TRBJ2-5, with 13 bases matching TRBD2. Germline trimming cut 5 bases from V and 6 bases from J; bases unmatched to any gene: 9. Germline V gene data show CDR1 as MDHEN and CDR2 as SYDVKM. The CDR3 spans 16 residues. CDR3 region: CASSPWTSGRGKTQYF. CDR3 DNA: TGTGCCAGCAGTCCCTGGACTAGCGGGAGAGGGAAGACCCAGTACTTC.

The chain recombines TRBV5-8 with TRBJ1-3; 7 bases line up with TRBD1. This CDR3 is 16 amino acids long. The V gene end was trimmed by 1 base and the J gene end by 0 bases; junction bases not matched to a gene: 4. CDR1 and CDR2 (germline): SGHTS, YDEGEE. The CDR3 loop reads CASSLTGQSSGNTIYF. Written as DNA, the CDR3 is TGTGCCAGCAGCTTGACGGGACAGAGCTCTGGAAACACCATATATTTT.

The rearrangement uses TRBV18 and TRBJ2-3; 11 bases align to TRBD2. The CDR3 is 16 amino acids. Germline V gene data show CDR1 as KGHSH and CDR2 as LQKENI. V trimming: 3 bases; J trimming: 0 bases; junction bases outside the gene matches: 2. The CDR3 DNA reads as TGTGCCAGCTCACCTTGGACTAGCGGGAGCACAGATACGCAGTATTTT. This gives the protein CASSPWTSGSTDTQYF.

V is TRBV5-1 and J is TRBJ2-1; D is unresolved. CDR1 and CDR2 from the germline V gene are SGHRS and YFSETQ. CDR3 length equals 13 residues. V lost 0 bases and J lost 5, with 6 bases in between. In DNA, the CDR3 is TGCGCCAGCAGCTTGGACACCAACAATGAGCAGTTCTTC. Residues: CASSLDTNNEQFF.

This chain joins TRBV6-6 and TRBJ2-2; 10 bases align to TRBD1. The junction had 6 bases not matched to a gene; V was cut back by 2 bases and J by 6 bases. The CDR3 extends over 16 amino acids. CDR1 MNHNY and CDR2 SVGAGI come from the germline V gene (reference sequence). CDR3 nucleotides: TGTGCCAGCAGTTACCCGGGACAGGGGAGCGCCGGGGAGCTGTTTTTT. Residues: CASSYPGQGSAGELFF.

A few counts support this clone. This sequence joins TRBV2 and TRBJ2-5; 13 bases agree with TRBD2. The CDR3 length is 15 residues. Germline loops: CDR1 SNHLY, CDR2 FYNNEI. V gave up 2 bases and J gave up 4 bases; unmatched junction bases: 1. The chain's CDR3 is CASSERLAGGETQYF. CDR3 nucleotide sequence: TGTGCCAGCAGTGAAAGACTAGCGGGAGGAGAGACCCAGTACTTC.

This chain links TRBV2 with TRBJ1-4; a possible D gene is TRBD1 (5 bases). The germline V gene encodes CDR1 SNHLY and CDR2 FYNNEI. V gave up 7 bases and J gave up 8 bases, with 20 bases separating them. The length of the CDR3 is 15 residues. CDR3 amino acids: CASMTRGAGREKLFF. The CDR3 DNA is TGTGCCAGCATGACAAGGGGCGCCGGACGAGAAAAACTGTTTTTT.

J is TRBJ2-1 and V is TRBV2, with TRBD1 identical over 7 bases. The CDR3 length is 14 residues. The germline V gene encodes CDR1 SNHLY and CDR2 FYNNEI. Germline trimming cut 11 bases from V and 1 base from J; bases unmatched to any gene: 8. The CDR3 DNA follows: TGTGCCCTCGGAGACAGGGCTTCCTACAATGAGCAGTTCTTC. Translated, it gives CALGDRASYNEQFF.

This clone was counted a single time. The chain joins TRBV12-5 to TRBJ2-2; no clear D gene. V lost 4 bases, J lost 7 bases, and 10 bases lay in between. The CDR3 has 13 residues. Germline CDR1 is LGHNT and CDR2 is FRNRAP. The chain's CDR3 is CASGSYLGGELFF. In DNA form, the CDR3 reads TGTGCTAGTGGTTCCTACTTAGGCGGGGAGCTGTTTTTT.

The J gene is TRBJ1-3, the V gene TRBV5-1; tentative D call: TRBD1 (5 bases). CDR1 is SGHRS and CDR2 is YFSETQ in the germline V gene. The CDR3 loop spans 13 amino acids. V was pared by 3 bases and J by 2 bases, with 6 bases between. The CDR3 DNA sequence: TGCGCCAGCAGCTGGGGACCTGGAAACACCATATATTTT. Encoded protein: CASSWGPGNTIYF.

The rearrangement links TRBV30 to TRBJ1-1, with D possibly being TRBD1 (5 bases). The CDR3 length is 16 residues. With 2 bases removed from V and 0 bases from J, the gap between germline ends came to 16 bases. Germline assignment: CDR1 GTSNPN and CDR2 SVGIG (reference sequence). The CDR3 region is CAWSPPGVAMNTEAFF. In nucleotides, the CDR3 is TGTGCCTGGAGTCCCCCGGGGGTTGCAATGAACACTGAAGCTTTCTTT.

V gene TRBV6-1 combines with J gene TRBJ2-1; D remains unclear. In germline, CDR1 is MNHNS, CDR2 SASEGT. This CDR3 is 13 amino acids long. V lost 2 bases and J lost 5, with 7 bases in between. DNA for the CDR3: TGTGCCAGCAGTGAAAGGACGGACAATGAGCAGTTCTTC. Translated, it gives CASSERTDNEQFF.